Presented here are 24 T cell receptor beta chains from one specimen sequenced in a study of shared clonotypes between healthy human individuals. CD45RO-negative, CCR7-positively selected cells formed the naive CD8 fraction, excluding terminally differentiated effector memory CD45RA+ cells. The assay was immunoSEQ multiplex PCR, and TCRdb's table has in-frame clones only and misses some. The sample carries millions of clones, 85% to 95% recorded once. The sequencing input was naive CD8+ T cells sorted from blood. The origin of the receptors is a man aged 18 to 35 in good health.

This chain connects TRBV7-9 to TRBJ1-2; D not resolved. V dropped 5 bases and J dropped 5 bases, with 15 bases sitting between them. The CDR3 totals 14 residues. Germline V gene lookup returns CDR1 SEHNR and CDR2 FQNEAQ (reference sequence). The CDR3, as DNA: TGTGCCAGCAGCCCAAGCTTGGGTAGTTATGGCTACACCTTC. Its protein is CASSPSLGSYGYTF.

V and J are TRBV27 and TRBJ2-7, with 7 bases matching TRBD1. CDR1 and CDR2 (germline): MNHEY, SMNVEV (reference sequence). Trimming took 5 bases from V and 2 from J; bases not matched to a gene: 12. The CDR3 is 16 amino acids. CDR3 DNA sequence: TGTGCCAGCAGTCAAGAGACAGGGACGATTCCCTACGAGCAGTACTTC. It yields the protein CASSQETGTIPYEQYF.

This chain connects TRBV7-9 to TRBJ1-6; a weak D match, TRBD1 (6 bases). Trimming stripped 6 bases from V and 7 bases from J, with 16 bases between. The CDR3 contains 15 residues. Germline CDR1 SEHNR, CDR2 FQNEAQ (reference sequence). CDR3 bases: TGTGCCAGCAGGGGCCTGCCAGGGGTCAATTCACCCCTCCACTTT. This translates into CASRGLPGVNSPLHF.

The rearrangement joins TRBV5-8 to TRBJ1-4; D gene uncertain. V lost 4 bases and J lost 8, with 12 bases in between. This CDR3 is 13 amino acids long. Germline assignment: CDR1 SGHTS and CDR2 YDEGEE. The CDR3 region has the DNA TGTGCCAGCAGCCGGACCACGGCAGAAAAACTGTTTTTT. It translates to CASSRTTAEKLFF.

The chain has TRBV10-3 and TRBJ1-1; D gene uncertain. Trimming removed 6 bases at V and 0 bases at J, with 8 bases between. This CDR3 has 13 residues. The V gene's germline CDR1 is ENHRY and CDR2 SYGVKD. CDR3 residues: CAIRPTVNTEAFF. The CDR3, as DNA: TGTGCCATCAGGCCAACAGTGAACACTGAAGCTTTCTTT.

This rearrangement joins TRBV7-2 to TRBJ2-7; D possibly corresponds to TRBD2 (5 bases). V dropped 1 base and J dropped 3 bases, with 10 bases sitting between them. Germline V gives CDR1 SGHTA, CDR2 FQGNSA. CDR3 length equals 14 residues. The CDR3 sequence is CASSLGAGVYEQYF. The CDR3 DNA reads as TGTGCCAGCAGCTTAGGGGCGGGTGTCTACGAGCAGTACTTC.

The V gene is TRBV21-1, the J gene TRBJ2-4; the D call TRBD2 from the table was never checked on the DNA. TRBV21-1 is assigned pseudogene status. The CDR3 has 17 amino acids. Written as DNA, the CDR3 is TGTGCCAGCAGCAAAGACGGGGTCAACTTAGCCAAAAACATTCAGTACTTC. This translates into CASSKDGVNLAKNIQYF.

This rearrangement joins TRBV7-9 to TRBJ1-1; D ambiguous. The ends were cut back, 4 bases at V and 1 base at J, with 10 bases in the middle. Per germline, CDR1 SEHNR and CDR2 FQNEAQ (reference sequence). The length of the CDR3 is 14 residues. The CDR3, as DNA: TGTGCCAGCAGCTCGAGTACAGAGAACACTGAAGCTTTCTTT. It translates to CASSSSTENTEAFF. Based on the CDR3 plus reference TRBV7-9 and TRBJ1-1, the full variable domain is DTGVSQNPRHKITKRGQNVTFRCDPISEHNRLYWYRQTLGQGPEFLTYFQNEAQLEKSRLLSDRFSAERPKGSFSTLEIQRTEQGDSAMYLCASSSSTENTEAFFGQGTRLTVV.

This chain connects TRBV5-1 to TRBJ2-7, with 8 nucleotides matching TRBD2. Germline CDR1 reads SGHRS; CDR2 reads YFSETQ. This CDR3 spans 15 amino acids. The V gene end was trimmed by 5 bases and the J gene end by 3 bases; junction bases not matched to a gene: 10. The CDR3 region is CASRSTSGYHYEQYF. The DNA of the CDR3 is TGCGCCAGCAGGTCAACTAGCGGTTATCACTACGAGCAGTACTTC.

This clone was seen only once. The chain links TRBV6-1 to TRBJ1-1, with D possibly being TRBD1 (6 bases). The V gene's germline CDR1 is MNHNS and CDR2 SASEGT. Trimming stripped 5 bases from V and 4 bases from J, with 14 bases between. The CDR3 is 14 amino acids. This CDR3 is CASSSRGVGTEAFF. For the CDR3, the DNA is TGTGCCAGCAGTAGCAGGGGAGTGGGCACTGAAGCTTTCTTT.

V and J are TRBV7-9 and TRBJ1-5, with D tentatively TRBD1 (5 bases). Germline loops: CDR1 SEHNR, CDR2 FQNEAQ (reference sequence). V dropped 2 bases and J dropped 3 bases, with 8 bases sitting between them. This CDR3 has 14 amino acids. CDR3 bases: TGTGCCAGCAGCTTACCAGGGAACAATCAGCCCCAGCATTTT. It codes for CASSLPGNNQPQHF.

The rearrangement joins TRBV6-5 to TRBJ2-7; D uncertain. Trimming removed 7 bases at V and 4 bases at J, with 8 bases between. CDR1 MNHEY and CDR2 SVGAGI come from the germline V gene. This CDR3 is built from 11 residues. CDR3 in DNA: TGTGCCAGCATACGGATGTACGAGCAGTACTTC. Protein product: CASIRMYEQYF.

V is TRBV11-2 and J is TRBJ1-1, with 7 bases identical to TRBD1. The CDR3 covers 16 residues. V dropped 1 base and J dropped 6; count of bases not matched to a gene: 11. Germline CDR1 is SGHAT and CDR2 is FQNNGV. The CDR3 DNA follows: TGTGCCAGCAGCTTAGGCCGGACAGGAGACAACCCTGAAGCTTTCTTT. Translated, it gives CASSLGRTGDNPEAFF.

This clone was found once. The rearrangement links TRBV2 to TRBJ2-1; D is unclear. The germline gives CDR1 SNHLY, CDR2 FYNNEI. V shed 6 bases and J shed 7 bases, with 16 bases lying between them. The CDR3 loop spans 14 amino acids. CDR3 amino acids: CASSLSNIQNEQFF. The CDR3 coding sequence is TGTGCCAGCAGCCTTTCCAATATACAAAATGAGCAGTTCTTC.

The CDR3 loop is CASSLRWDDRGRETQYF. CDR3 bases: TGTGCCAGCAGTCTTCGATGGGATGACAGGGGGCGTGAGACCCAGTACTTC. The chain combines TRBV27 with TRBJ2-5, with 10 nucleotides matching TRBD1. The CDR3 length is 17 residues. The germline CDR1 and CDR2 sequences are MNHEY and SMNVEV (reference sequence). With V trimmed by 5 bases and J by 5 bases, 14 bases remained unmatched.

Notes on this clone: Other DNA sequences in the sample encode the same CDR3. The chain uses TRBV13 and TRBJ2-5; D gene ambiguous. The CDR3 covers 13 residues. V lost 0 bases and J 1 base, leaving 3 bases between the germline ends. The germline CDR1 and CDR2 sequences are PRHDT and FYEKMQ (reference sequence). The CDR3 loop is CASSLGAQETQYF. The CDR3 DNA sequence: TGTGCCAGCAGCTTAGGCGCCCAAGAGACCCAGTACTTC.

This chain links TRBV28 with TRBJ2-7, with TRBD2 identical over 9 bases. Germline CDR1 reads MDHEN; CDR2 reads SYDVKM. The CDR3 consists of 14 residues. After removal of 5 bases from V and 2 bases from J, the junction contained 4 bases not matched to a gene. CDR3 region: CASSPSGAPYEQYF. In nucleotides, the CDR3 is TGTGCCAGCAGTCCTAGCGGGGCCCCCTACGAGCAGTACTTC.

Of note for this clone: Other nucleotide sequences in the sample specify the same CDR3. The chain joins TRBV7-9 to TRBJ2-1; perhaps TRBD2 as D (6 bases). CDR3 size: 14 residues. Germline V CDR1 and CDR2: SEHNR, FQNEAQ (reference sequence). V shed 6 bases and J shed 0 bases, with 9 bases lying between them. The CDR3 spells CASSGGSSYNEQFF. The CDR3 region has the DNA TGTGCCAGCAGTGGAGGGAGCTCCTACAATGAGCAGTTCTTC. The full variable domain, completed using reference TRBV7-9 and TRBJ2-1, is DTGVSQNPRHKITKRGQNVTFRCDPISEHNRLYWYRQTLGQGPEFLTYFQNEAQLEKSRLLSDRFSAERPKGSFSTLEIQRTEQGDSAMYLCASSGGSSYNEQFFGPGTRLTVL.

The V gene is TRBV14, the J gene TRBJ2-2; 8 bases align to TRBD1. This CDR3 contains 15 residues. V lost 0 bases, J lost 5 bases, and 2 bases stayed unmatched. CDR1 is SGHDN and CDR2 is FVKESK in the germline V gene. The DNA for the CDR3 is TGTGCCAGCAGCCAAGAGACAGGGGTTACCGGGGAGCTGTTTTTT. This encodes CASSQETGVTGELFF.

V usage is TRBV15 and J usage is TRBJ1-3; the D gene is possibly TRBD1 (5 bases). This CDR3 is 17 amino acids long. V was pared by 4 bases and J by 0 bases, with 16 bases between. Per the germline V gene, CDR1 is LNHNV and CDR2 is YYDKDF (reference sequence). The CDR3 region has the DNA TGTGCCACCAGCACGTTTTTCGGGGACCTCTCTGGAAACACCATATATTTT. It translates to CATSTFFGDLSGNTIYF.

The chain has TRBV27 and TRBJ2-7; D perhaps matches TRBD1 (7 bases). The V gene lost 4 bases and the J gene lost 3 bases, with 16 bases spanning the gap. The V gene's germline CDR1 is MNHEY and CDR2 SMNVEV (reference sequence). The CDR3 sequence is 15 residues long. In nucleotides, the CDR3 is TGTGCCAGCAGTTGGCGGGACAGTTTAATCTACGAGCAGTACTTC. It yields the protein CASSWRDSLIYEQYF.

The genes are TRBV7-8 and TRBJ2-3; no clear D. The CDR3 loop spans 14 amino acids. V lost 3 bases and J 0 bases, leaving 7 bases between the germline ends. Germline V lookup: CDR1 SGHVS, CDR2 FQNEAQ. CDR3 DNA: TGTGCCAGCAGCTTCTCCGGGAGCACAGATACGCAGTATTTT. This translates into CASSFSGSTDTQYF. Drawing the rest from reference TRBV7-8 and TRBJ2-3, the complete variable domain is GAGVSQSPRYKVAKRGQDVALRCDPISGHVSLFWYQQALGQGPEFLTYFQNEAQLDKSGLPSDRFFAERPEGSVSTLKIQRTQQEDSAVYLCASSFSGSTDTQYFGPGTRLTVL.

The chain joins TRBV6-5 to TRBJ2-3; 10 nucleotides align to TRBD2. In germline, CDR1 is MNHEY, CDR2 SVGAGI. This CDR3 is 15 amino acids long. With V trimmed by 5 bases and J by 2 bases, 4 bases remained unmatched. In nucleotides, the CDR3 is TGTGCCAGCAGTACTAGCGGGGCCACCACAGATACGCAGTATTTT. Amino acids: CASSTSGATTDTQYF.

In the case of this clone: The sample contains more than one DNA sequence encoding this CDR3. The V and J genes are TRBV11-2 and TRBJ2-1, with TRBD2 matching 8 bases. The V gene end was trimmed by 5 bases and the J gene end by 3 bases; junction bases not matched to a gene: 6. This CDR3 region has 15 residues. Looked up from germline, CDR1 is SGHAT and CDR2 is FQNNGV. CDR3 bases: TGTGCCAGCAGCCTTGCTGCGGGGGGCTACAATGAGCAGTTCTTC. It encodes CASSLAAGGYNEQFF.